This T cell receptor (beta chain) was recorded in a study of CD8 T cells in ankylosing spondylitis. Notes on the study in general: Earlier reports found some motif variants in synovial fluid and blood in reactive arthritis. A motif in TCR beta, a set of roughly eight highly homologous variants, appeared characteristic of ankylosing spondylitis blood. Disease-associated clonotypes exhibited CD8+ identity and were relatively infrequent in peripheral blood. Disease-associated clones were reportedly significantly overrepresented in matched ankylosing spondylitis synovial fluid.

The CDR3 has 16 residues. The V gene end was trimmed by 3 bases and the J gene end by 6 bases; junction bases not matched to a gene: 9. CDR1 SGHRS and CDR2 YFSETQ come from the germline V gene. On this clonotype: The antigen remains unidentified.

It was by quantitative 5'-RACE with molecular barcodes that TCR beta libraries were made. MiXCR, applied by TCRdb to the 5' RACE reads, yields one record per CDR3 protein. The sample yields over 450,000 distinct CDR3 sequences, roughly 13% seen once. The sequence derives from a male donor with ankylosing spondylitis. The sample consisted of blood, either unsorted or a sorted T cell fraction (not recorded which). The chain recombines TRBV5-1 with TRBJ2-7; TRBD2 aligns across 13 bases. CDR3 nucleotides: TGCGCCAGCAGCTCGGGACTAGCGGGAACGTTTGCCGAGCAGTACGTC. Protein product: CASSSGLAGTFAEQYV.